These 23 T cell receptor beta chains were all obtained from the same sample, sequenced in a study of T cell responses to AZD1222 COVID-19 vaccine. Assay: immunoSEQ multiplex PCR; the TCRdb copy retains only in-frame clones and omits some. This table has 80,000 to 100,000 clones, roughly 91% appearing once. This specimen was peripheral blood, taken on day 0 of MenACWY control vaccination. Receptors originate from an adult in good health.

V and J are TRBV11-1 and TRBJ2-3, with D uncertain. The germline CDR1 and CDR2 sequences are SGHAT and FQDESV (reference sequence). This CDR3 is built from 13 residues. Trimming took 2 bases from V and 2 from J, leaving 5 bases between them. The CDR3 DNA reads as TGTGCCAGCAGCTTACTCTCCACAGATACGCAGTATTTT. It specifies CASSLLSTDTQYF. Combining the CDR3 with reference TRBV11-1 and TRBJ2-3 gives the whole variable domain EAEVAQSPRYKITEKSQAVAFWCDPISGHATLYWYRQILGQGPELLVQFQDESVVDDSQLPKDRFSAERLKGVDSTLKIQPAELGDSAMYLCASSLLSTDTQYFGPGTRLTVL.

The chain carries TRBV6-5 and TRBJ1-1; the D gene is possibly TRBD1 (6 bases). Germline V gives CDR1 MNHEY, CDR2 SVGAGI. V lost 1 base to trimming and J lost 8 bases, with 8 bases between them. This CDR3 has 12 residues. CDR3: CASSYFRGEAFF. CDR3 DNA: TGTGCCAGCAGTTACTTCAGGGGAGAAGCTTTCTTT.

This sequence joins TRBV6-2 or TRBV6-3 and TRBJ1-1; D gene uncertain. The CDR3 is 12 residues long. Trimming removed 2 bases at V and 4 bases at J, with 5 bases between. The V gene's germline CDR1 is MNHEY and CDR2 SVGEGT. The CDR3 is CASSYAFTEAFF. The CDR3 DNA sequence: TGTGCCAGCAGTTACGCCTTCACTGAAGCTTTCTTT.

This clone was counted a few times. The V and J genes are TRBV21-1 and TRBJ1-1; the tabulated D call, TRBD1, remains unverified against the DNA. TRBV21-1 is labeled a pseudogene. The CDR3 extends over 15 amino acids. CDR3 coding DNA: TGTGCCAGCAGTTTACGACAGGGGTTAGGTACTGAAGCTTTCTTT. Its protein is CASSLRQGLGTEAFF.

The rearrangement uses TRBV6-5 and TRBJ1-5, with unresolved D. CDR1 MNHEY and CDR2 SVGAGI come from the germline V gene. The CDR3 is made up of 11 amino acids. Trimming removed 6 bases from V and 4 bases from J, with 4 bases in between. DNA for the CDR3: TGTGCCAGCAGCAAAAATCAGCCCCAGCATTTT. Its protein is CASSKNQPQHF.

About this clone itself: An end of the junction differs from the germline gene, which may be a read error. J is TRBJ2-3 and V is TRBV7-7; 11 bases map to TRBD2. CDR3 size: 16 residues. In germline, CDR1 is SSHAT, CDR2 FNYEAQ (reference sequence). CDR3 bases: TGTGCTAGCAGCCCAGGCGGTAGCGGGGGGGCCGATACGCAGTATTTT. It specifies CASSPGGSGGADTQYF.

The V call is TRBV21-1, the J call TRBJ2-5. TRBV21-1 is a pseudogene locus. The CDR3 runs to 10 residues. CDR3: CASSDETQYF. Written as DNA, the CDR3 is TGTGCCAGCAGCGATGAGACCCAGTACTTC.

This chain connects TRBV7-6 to TRBJ1-6; unclear D gene. CDR1 is SGHVS, CDR2 FNYEAQ, per germline. Deletions cut 0 bases from V and 3 bases from J, with 9 bases between. The CDR3 has 16 amino acids. In nucleotides, the CDR3 is TGTGCCAGCAGCTTAGCACAGTCCATCTATAATTCACCCCTCCACTTT. This codes for CASSLAQSIYNSPLHF.

The chain links TRBV9 to TRBJ1-1; D possibly corresponds to TRBD1 (5 bases). Germline V gene data show CDR1 as SGDLS and CDR2 as YYNGEE. Trimming took 0 bases from V and 3 from J, leaving 6 bases between them. CDR3 size: 13 residues. CDR3 coding DNA: TGTGCCAGCAGCGTAGAACAGGACACTGAAGCTTTCTTT. Translating it yields CASSVEQDTEAFF.

The rearrangement uses TRBV25-1 and TRBJ2-1, with 9 nucleotides matching TRBD2. Germline CDR1 MGHDK, CDR2 SYGVNS. The CDR3 length is 15 residues. V was pared by 10 bases and J by 5 bases, with 12 bases of the junction left unmatched. The CDR3 region is CATPPGTSCNNEQFF. Written as DNA, the CDR3 is TGTGCCACCCCCCCCGGGACTAGCTGCAACAATGAGCAGTTCTTC.

The chain carries TRBV4-2 and TRBJ2-7, with unresolved D. V was shortened by 0 bases and J by 3 bases, with 21 bases between the two germline ends. The CDR3 loop spans 18 amino acids. Germline V gene sequence: CDR1 LGHNA, CDR2 YNFKEQ. CDR3 in DNA: TGTGCCAGCAGCCAAGATCTAATATGGTCTGGGGTCCTCTACGAGCAGTACTTC. This translates into CASSQDLIWSGVLYEQYF.

V gene TRBV7-2 combines with J gene TRBJ1-2; tentatively, D is TRBD1 (5 bases). Germline loops: CDR1 SGHTA, CDR2 FQGNSA. The CDR3 extends over 13 amino acids. Trimming took 0 bases from V and 4 from J, leaving 6 bases between them. The CDR3 DNA is TGTGCCAGCAGCTTAGCCGGGGGCTATGGCTACACCTTC. It translates to CASSLAGGYGYTF.

The chain employs TRBV10-2 and TRBJ1-5; a weak D match, TRBD1 (6 bases). Germline CDR1 reads WSHSY; CDR2 reads SAAADI. The CDR3 runs 16 residues. Trimming took off 2 bases at V and 0 bases at J, with 11 bases between the two ends. This CDR3 is CASSETQGYSNQPQHF. In DNA form, the CDR3 reads TGCGCCAGCAGTGAGACACAGGGCTATAGCAATCAGCCCCAGCATTTT.

The chain is built from TRBV19 and TRBJ2-5; D remains ambiguous. Germline CDR1 and CDR2: LNHDA and SQIVND (reference sequence). V was shortened by 7 bases and J by 5 bases, with 20 bases between the two germline ends. This CDR3 region has 15 residues. The CDR3 region has the DNA TGTGCCAGTACCTCCAGCTTGGGGAACGGGGAGACCCAGTACTTC. It yields the protein CASTSSLGNGETQYF.

The chain links TRBV25-1 to TRBJ2-7, with TRBD2 identical over 8 bases. CDR3 length: 14 residues. Germline CDR1 is MGHDK and CDR2 is SYGVNS. J gave up 0 bases and V 5 bases, and 3 bases lay outside the gene matches. The CDR3 DNA follows: TGTGCCAGCAGTAGGCGGGGGGCCTCCTACGAGCAGTACTTC. This codes for CASSRRGASYEQYF.

This sequence joins TRBV19 and TRBJ1-5; no clear D gene. Germline loops: CDR1 LNHDA, CDR2 SQIVND (reference sequence). Trimming removed 6 bases at V and 3 bases at J, with 12 bases between. The CDR3 is 14 amino acids. The CDR3 region has the DNA TGTGCCAGTAGCTGGCGTCAGTACAATCAGCCCCAGCATTTT. As protein: CASSWRQYNQPQHF.

This clone has more than one count but fewer than ten. This chain joins TRBV7-9 and TRBJ1-2, with unresolved D. The V gene's germline CDR1 is SEHNR and CDR2 FQNEAQ (reference sequence). CDR3 length equals 12 residues. V was trimmed by 1 base and J by 6 bases, leaving 6 bases between them. CDR3 bases: TGTGCCAGCAGCTTAGATGGCCATGGCTACACCTTC. Protein: CASSLDGHGYTF.

The gene calls are TRBV5-1 and TRBJ2-3; TRBD2 matches at 10 bases. Germline V gene data show CDR1 as SGHRS and CDR2 as YFSETQ. CDR3 length: 16 amino acids. Unmatched junction bases numbered 8, after V lost 6 bases and J lost 1 base. The CDR3 sequence: CASTRIAGGRTDTQYF. The CDR3 DNA is TGCGCCAGCACCAGGATAGCGGGGGGTCGCACAGATACGCAGTATTTT.

The rearrangement joins TRBV7-3 to TRBJ2-3; D is uncertain. V was shortened by 5 bases and J by 2 bases, with 8 bases between the two germline ends. From germline, CDR1 is SGHTA and CDR2 FQGTGA. The CDR3 has 13 residues. CDR3 region: CASSIGHTDTQYF. CDR3 nucleotides: TGTGCCAGCAGCATTGGCCACACAGATACGCAGTATTTT.

This chain joins TRBV7-2 and TRBJ1-1; D is ambiguous. This CDR3 is 13 amino acids long. Looked up from germline, CDR1 is SGHTA and CDR2 is FQGNSA. The ends were cut back, 3 bases at V and 0 bases at J, with 5 bases in the middle. In DNA, the CDR3 is TGTGCCAGCAGCTTGGGGATGAACACTGAAGCTTTCTTT. It translates to CASSLGMNTEAFF.

The chain employs TRBV10-3 and TRBJ2-7; a possible D gene is TRBD1 (5 bases). Trimming left V 6 bases short and J 7 bases short, with 13 bases between. The CDR3 extends over 12 amino acids. Germline V CDR1 and CDR2: ENHRY, SYGVKD. CDR3 region: CAIRTGVGEQYF. DNA for the CDR3: TGTGCCATCAGAACAGGTGTTGGAGAGCAGTACTTC.

The rearrangement joins TRBV7-9 to TRBJ1-5; no clear D gene. The CDR3 extends over 16 amino acids. Germline V lookup: CDR1 SEHNR, CDR2 FQNEAQ (reference sequence). Trimming pared 5 bases from V and 1 base from J, leaving 15 bases between. This CDR3 reads CASSGNSGLSNQPQHF. The CDR3 DNA is TGTGCCAGCAGCGGGAATTCGGGTTTAAGCAATCAGCCCCAGCATTTT.

V gene TRBV7-8 combines with J gene TRBJ1-1; TRBD1 matches 8 bases. Germline CDR1 is SGHVS and CDR2 is FQNEAQ. CDR3 length equals 13 residues. The ends lost 5 bases at V and 5 bases at J; junction bases unmatched: 4. The CDR3 region is CASSPRQGTEAFF. The DNA of the CDR3 is TGTGCCAGCAGCCCCCGACAGGGGACTGAAGCTTTCTTT.